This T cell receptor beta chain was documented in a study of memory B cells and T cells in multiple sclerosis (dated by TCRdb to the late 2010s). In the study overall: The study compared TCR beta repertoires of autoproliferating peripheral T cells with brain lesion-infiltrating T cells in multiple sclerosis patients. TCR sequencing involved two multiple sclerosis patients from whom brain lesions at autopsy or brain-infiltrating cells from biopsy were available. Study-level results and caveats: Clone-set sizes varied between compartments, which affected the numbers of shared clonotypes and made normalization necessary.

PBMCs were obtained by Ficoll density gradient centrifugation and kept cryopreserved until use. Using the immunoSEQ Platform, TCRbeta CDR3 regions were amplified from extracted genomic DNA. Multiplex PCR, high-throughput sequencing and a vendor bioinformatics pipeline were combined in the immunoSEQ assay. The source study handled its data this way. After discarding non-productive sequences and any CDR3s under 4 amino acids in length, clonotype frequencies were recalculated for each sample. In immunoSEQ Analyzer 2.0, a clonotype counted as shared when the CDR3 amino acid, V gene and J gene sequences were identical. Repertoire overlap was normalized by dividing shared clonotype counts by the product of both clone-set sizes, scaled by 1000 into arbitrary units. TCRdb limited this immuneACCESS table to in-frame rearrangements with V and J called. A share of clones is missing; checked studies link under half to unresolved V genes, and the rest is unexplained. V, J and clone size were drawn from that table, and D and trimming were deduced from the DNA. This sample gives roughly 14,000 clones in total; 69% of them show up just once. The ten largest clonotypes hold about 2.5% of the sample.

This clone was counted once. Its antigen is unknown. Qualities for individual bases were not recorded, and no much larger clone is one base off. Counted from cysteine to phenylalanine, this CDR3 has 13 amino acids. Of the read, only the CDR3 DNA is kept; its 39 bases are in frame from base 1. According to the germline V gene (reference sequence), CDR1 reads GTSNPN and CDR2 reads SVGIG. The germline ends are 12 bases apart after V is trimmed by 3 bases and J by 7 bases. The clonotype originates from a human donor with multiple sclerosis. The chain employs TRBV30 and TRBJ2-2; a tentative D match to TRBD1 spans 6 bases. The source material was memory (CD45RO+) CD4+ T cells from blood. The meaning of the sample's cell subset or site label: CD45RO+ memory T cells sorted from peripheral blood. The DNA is TGTGCCTGGAGACAGGGAAAGGGCGGGGAGCTGTTTTTT. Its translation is CAWRQGKGGELFF.